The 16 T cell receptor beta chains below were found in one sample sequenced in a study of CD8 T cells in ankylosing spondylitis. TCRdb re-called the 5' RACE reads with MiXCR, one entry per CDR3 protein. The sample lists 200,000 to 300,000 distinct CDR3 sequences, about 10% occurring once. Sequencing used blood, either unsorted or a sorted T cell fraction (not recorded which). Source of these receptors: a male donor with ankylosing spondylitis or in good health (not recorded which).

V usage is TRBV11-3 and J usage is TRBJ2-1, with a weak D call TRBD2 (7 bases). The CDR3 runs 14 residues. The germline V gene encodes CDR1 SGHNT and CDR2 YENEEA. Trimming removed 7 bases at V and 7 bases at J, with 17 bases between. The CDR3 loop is CASTRGAQINEQFF. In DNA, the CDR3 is TGTGCCAGCACCCGGGGGGCCCAAATTAATGAGCAGTTCTTC. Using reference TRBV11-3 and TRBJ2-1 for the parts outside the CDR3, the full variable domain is EAGVVQSPRYKIIEKKQPVAFWCNPISGHNTLYWYLQNLGQGPELLIRYENEEAVDDSQLPKDRFSAERLKGVDSTLKIQPAELGDSAVYLCASTRGAQINEQFFGPGTRLTVL.

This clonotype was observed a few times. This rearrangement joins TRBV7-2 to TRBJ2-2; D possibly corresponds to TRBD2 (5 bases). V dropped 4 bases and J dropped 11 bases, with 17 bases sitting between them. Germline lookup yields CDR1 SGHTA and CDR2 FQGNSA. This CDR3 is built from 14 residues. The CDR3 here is CASSSSHRAFELFF. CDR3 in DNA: TGTGCCAGCAGCTCTAGCCACCGAGCGTTCGAGCTGTTTTTT.

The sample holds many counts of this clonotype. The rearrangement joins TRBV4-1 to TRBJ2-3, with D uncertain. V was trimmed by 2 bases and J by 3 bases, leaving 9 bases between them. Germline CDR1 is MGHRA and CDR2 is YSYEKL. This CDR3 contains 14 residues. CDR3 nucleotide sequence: TGCGCCAGCAGCCAACCAGCGTCGACAGATACGCAGTATTTT. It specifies CASSQPASTDTQYF.

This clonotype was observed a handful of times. The CDR3 DNA reads TGTGCCAGCAGTTTAACGGCGTTTGGTGAGCAGTTCTTC. It specifies CASSLTAFGEQFF. The V call is TRBV7-9, the J call TRBJ2-1; D is undetermined. CDR1 and CDR2 from the germline V gene are SEHNR and FQNEAQ (reference sequence). The CDR3 extends over 13 amino acids. V dropped 6 bases and J dropped 9 bases, with 15 bases sitting between them.

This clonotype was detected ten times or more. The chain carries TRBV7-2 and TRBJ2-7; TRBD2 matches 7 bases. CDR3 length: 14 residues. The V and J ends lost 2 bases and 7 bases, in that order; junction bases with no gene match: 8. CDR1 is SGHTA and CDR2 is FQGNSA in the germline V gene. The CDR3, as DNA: TGTGCCAGCAGCTTAAGGGACTACCCGCGGGAGCAGTACTTC. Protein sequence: CASSLRDYPREQYF.

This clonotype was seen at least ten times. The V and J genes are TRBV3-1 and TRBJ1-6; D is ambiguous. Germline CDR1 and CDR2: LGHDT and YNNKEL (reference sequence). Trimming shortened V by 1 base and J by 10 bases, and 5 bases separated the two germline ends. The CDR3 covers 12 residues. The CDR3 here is CASSQVDSPLHF. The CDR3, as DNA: TGTGCCAGCAGCCAAGTGGACTCACCCCTCCACTTT.

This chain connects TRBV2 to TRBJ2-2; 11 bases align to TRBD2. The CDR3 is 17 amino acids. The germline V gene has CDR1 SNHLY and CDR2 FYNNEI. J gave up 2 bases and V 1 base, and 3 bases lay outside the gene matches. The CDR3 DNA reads TGTGCCAGCAGTGAAGGGACTAGCGGGTTCAACACCGGGGAGCTGTTTTTT. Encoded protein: CASSEGTSGFNTGELFF.

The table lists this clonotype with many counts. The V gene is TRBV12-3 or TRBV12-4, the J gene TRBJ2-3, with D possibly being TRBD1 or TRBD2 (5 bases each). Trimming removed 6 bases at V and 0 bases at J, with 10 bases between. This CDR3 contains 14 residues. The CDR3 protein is CASRPGPSTDTQYF. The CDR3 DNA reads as TGTGCCAGCAGGCCGGGACCGAGCACAGATACGCAGTATTTT.

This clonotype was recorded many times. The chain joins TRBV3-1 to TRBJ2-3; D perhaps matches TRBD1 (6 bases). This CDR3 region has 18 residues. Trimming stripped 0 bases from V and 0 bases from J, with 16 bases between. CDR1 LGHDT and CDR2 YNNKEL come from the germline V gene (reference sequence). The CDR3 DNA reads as TGTGCCAGCAGCCAAGAGCCCCGTGTTGGACAGAGCACAGATACGCAGTATTTT. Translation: CASSQEPRVGQSTDTQYF.

DNA of the CDR3: TGTGCCAGCTCGCAATCTAGACTGAGCTATGGCTACACCTTC. Translated, it gives CASSQSRLSYGYTF. The chain couples TRBV2 to TRBJ1-2; D remains ambiguous. V lost 8 bases and J lost 4, with 17 bases in between. CDR1 is SNHLY, CDR2 FYNNEI, per germline. This CDR3 region has 14 residues.

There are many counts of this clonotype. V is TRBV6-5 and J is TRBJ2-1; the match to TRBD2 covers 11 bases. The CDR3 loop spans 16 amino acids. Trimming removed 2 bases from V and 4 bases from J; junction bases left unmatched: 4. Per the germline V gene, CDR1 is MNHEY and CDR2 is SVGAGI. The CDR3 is CASSYGTSGVYNEQFF. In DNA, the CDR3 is TGTGCCAGCAGTTACGGGACTAGCGGAGTTTACAATGAGCAGTTCTTC.

CDR3 sequence reads: CASSLKQGAAGELFF. The CDR3 DNA reads as TGTGCCAGCAGTTTAAAACAGGGGGCGGCCGGGGAGCTGTTTTTT. This sequence joins TRBV12-3 or TRBV12-4 and TRBJ2-2; 9 bases are a match to TRBD1. With 2 bases clipped from V and 6 bases from J, the junction kept 4 bases outside the gene matches. This CDR3 has 15 residues.

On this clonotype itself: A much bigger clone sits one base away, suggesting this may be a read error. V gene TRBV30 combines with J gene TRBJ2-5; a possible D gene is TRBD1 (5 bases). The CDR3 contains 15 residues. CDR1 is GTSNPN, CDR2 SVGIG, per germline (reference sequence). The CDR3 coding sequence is TGTGCCTGGAGGGTCCAGGGCCTCATCCAAGAGATCCAGTACTTC. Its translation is CAWRVQGLIQEIQYF.

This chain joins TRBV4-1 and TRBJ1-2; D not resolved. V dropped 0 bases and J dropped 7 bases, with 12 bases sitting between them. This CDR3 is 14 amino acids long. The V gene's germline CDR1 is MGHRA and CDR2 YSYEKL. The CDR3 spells CASSQEYLRGGYTF. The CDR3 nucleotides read TGCGCCAGCAGCCAAGAATATCTACGCGGTGGCTACACCTTC.

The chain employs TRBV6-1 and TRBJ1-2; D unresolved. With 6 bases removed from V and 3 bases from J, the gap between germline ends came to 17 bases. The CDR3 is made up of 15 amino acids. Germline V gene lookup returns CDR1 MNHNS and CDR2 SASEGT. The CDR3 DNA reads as TGTGCCAGCAGGTTGTATTCGGAGCAGGACTATGGCTACACCTTC. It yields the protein CASRLYSEQDYGYTF.

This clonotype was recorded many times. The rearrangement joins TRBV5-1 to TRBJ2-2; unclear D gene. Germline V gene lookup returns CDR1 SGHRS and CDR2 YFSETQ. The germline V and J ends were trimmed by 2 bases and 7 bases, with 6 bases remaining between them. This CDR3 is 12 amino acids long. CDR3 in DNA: TGCGCCAGCAGCTTATCTATCGGGGAGCTGTTTTTT. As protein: CASSLSIGELFF.